This T cell receptor (beta chain) was captured in a study of T cell responses to AZD1222 COVID-19 vaccine. Notes on the study in general: Baseline seropositives among AZD1222 recipients totaled only five to seven. In the spike-specific TCR repertoire, nearly half reportedly target unmutated variant regions. Donors were largely white British and mainly female; clonal diversity was possibly underestimated.

The V and J ends lost 4 bases and 1 base, in that order; junction bases with no gene match: 4. Germline lookup yields CDR1 SGHDT and CDR2 YYEEEE. The CDR3 is made up of 14 amino acids. The protocol was immunoSEQ multiplex PCR, while the TCRdb copy is restricted to in-frame clones and leaves out a portion. The repertoire holds 90,000 to 120,000 clones, with roughly 90% as singletons. Of note for this clone: Its antigen is still unknown.

Second doses were pooled across both intervals (about 4 or about 12 weeks). This clonotype originated in an adult who received the AZD1222 COVID-19 vaccine. The specimen was peripheral blood, collected 28 days after the second AZD1222 dose. The chain has TRBV5-6 and TRBJ1-2, with 7 bases fitting TRBD1. CDR3 loop: CASSPDRSNYGYTF. The DNA of the CDR3 is TGTGCCAGCAGCCCGGACAGGAGTAACTATGGCTACACCTTC.